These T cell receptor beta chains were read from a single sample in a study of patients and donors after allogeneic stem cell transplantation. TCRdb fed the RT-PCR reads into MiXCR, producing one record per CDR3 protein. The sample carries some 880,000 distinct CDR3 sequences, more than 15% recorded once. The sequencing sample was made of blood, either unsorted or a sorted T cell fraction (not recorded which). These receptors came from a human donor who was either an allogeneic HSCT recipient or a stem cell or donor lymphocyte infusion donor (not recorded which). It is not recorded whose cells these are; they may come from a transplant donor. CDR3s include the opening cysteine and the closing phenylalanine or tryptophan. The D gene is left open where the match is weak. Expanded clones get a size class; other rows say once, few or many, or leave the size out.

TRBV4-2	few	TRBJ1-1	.	CASSQALLGMNTEAFF	TGTGCCAGCAGCCAAGCTCTATTAGGAATGAACACTGAAGCTTTCTTT
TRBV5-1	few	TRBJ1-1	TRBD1	CASSFTFRQGTEAFF	TGCGCCAGCAGCTTTACGTTCCGACAGGGTACTGAAGCTTTCTTT
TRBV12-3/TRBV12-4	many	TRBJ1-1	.	CASSLLRGREGTEAFF	TGTGCCAGCAGTTTACTCCGGGGGCGCGAGGGCACTGAAGCTTTCTTT
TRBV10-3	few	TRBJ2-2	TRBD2	CAIHDRTSGSAPGELFF	TGTGCCATCCACGACCGGACTAGCGGGAGCGCGCCCGGGGAGCTGTTTTTT
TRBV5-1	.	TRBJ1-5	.	CASSPDTGNQPQHF	TGCGCCAGCAGCCCGGATACAGGGAATCAGCCCCAGCATTTT
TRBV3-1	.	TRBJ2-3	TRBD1	CASSQTPWDRTDTQYF	TGTGCCAGCAGTCAAACCCCATGGGACAGGACAGATACGCAGTATTTT
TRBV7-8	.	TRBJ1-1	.	CASGNRSHTEAFF	TGTGCCAGCGGGAACAGGAGCCACACTGAAGCTTTCTTT
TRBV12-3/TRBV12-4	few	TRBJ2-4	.	CASSSKGAKNIQYF	TGTGCCAGCAGTTCCAAGGGTGCCAAAAACATTCAGTACTTC
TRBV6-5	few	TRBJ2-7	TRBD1	CASSYGWGQNYEQYF	TGTGCCAGCAGTTACGGTTGGGGACAGAACTACGAGCAGTACTTC
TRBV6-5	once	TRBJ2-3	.	CASSYLWRGRTDTQYF	TGTGCCAGCAGTTACTTGTGGCGCGGCCGCACAGATACGCAGTATTTT
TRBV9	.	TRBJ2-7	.	CASSETTGSHYEQYF	TGTGCCAGCAGCGAGACGACAGGCTCTCACTACGAGCAGTACTTC
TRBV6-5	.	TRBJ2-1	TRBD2	CASSYSAGGPTSNEQFF	TGTGCCAGCAGTTACTCTGCGGGAGGGCCAACTAGCAATGAGCAGTTCTTC
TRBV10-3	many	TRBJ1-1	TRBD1	CAISLSPQGGGWNTEAFF	TGTGCCATCAGTTTATCCCCCCAAGGGGGCGGCTGGAACACTGAAGCTTTCTTT
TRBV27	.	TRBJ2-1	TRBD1	CASRSSGQLSYNEQFF	TGTGCCAGCCGGAGTTCGGGACAGCTTTCCTACAATGAGCAGTTCTTC
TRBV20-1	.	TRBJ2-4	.	CSASGGGGNIQYF	TGCAGTGCTAGCGGAGGGGGAGGGAACATTCAGTACTTC
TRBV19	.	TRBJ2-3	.	CASSDTVASTDTQYF	TGTGCCAGTAGTGATACAGTGGCGAGCACAGATACGCAGTATTTT
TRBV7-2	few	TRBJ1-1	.	CASSLEGRWETEAFF	TGTGCCAGCAGCTTAGAGGGACGTTGGGAAACTGAAGCTTTCTTT
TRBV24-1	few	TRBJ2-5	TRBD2	CATSDLLAGGQETQYF	TGTGCCACCAGTGATTTGCTAGCGGGGGGGCAAGAGACCCAGTACTTC
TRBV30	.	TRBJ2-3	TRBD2	CAWSGGVTDTQYF	TGTGCCTGGAGCGGGGGGGTCACAGATACGCAGTATTTT
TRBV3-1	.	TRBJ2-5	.	CASSQEPPQGGKTQYF	TGTGCCAGCAGCCAAGAGCCCCCGCAGGGCGGTAAGACCCAGTACTTC
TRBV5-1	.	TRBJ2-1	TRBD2	CASSLGGSSVYNEQFF	TGCGCCAGCAGCTTGGGCGGGAGTTCGGTCTACAATGAGCAGTTCTTC
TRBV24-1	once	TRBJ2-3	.	CATSDTCDQSTDTQYF	TGTGCCACCAGTGATACTTGCGACCAAAGCACAGATACGCAGTATTTT
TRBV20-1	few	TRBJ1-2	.	CSAADSNNYGYTF	TGCAGTGCTGCGGACAGTAATAACTATGGCTACACCTTC
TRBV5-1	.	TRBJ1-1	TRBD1	CASSLDRGANTEAFF	TGCGCCAGCAGCTTGGACAGGGGCGCGAACACTGAAGCTTTCTTT
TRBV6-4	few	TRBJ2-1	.	CASSESLNNEQFF	TGTGCCAGCAGTGAGAGCCTGAACAATGAGCAGTTCTTC
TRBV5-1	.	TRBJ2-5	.	CASSLFGSTSQETQYF	TGCGCCAGCAGCTTGTTCGGTTCGACTAGCCAAGAGACCCAGTACTTC
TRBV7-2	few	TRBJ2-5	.	CASSLAGNEVTQYF	TGTGCCAGCAGCTTAGCGGGGAACGAGGTGACCCAGTACTTC